This T cell receptor beta chain is drawn from a study of T cell repertoires in cytomegalovirus infection. Study-wide context: Carrying CMV and the relevant HLA type showed in public TCR beta signatures. Overall study results and limits: Across the ex vivo response, the dominant clonotypes were HLA-C-restricted CMV-specific TCR beta clonotypes.

TCRdb re-derived calls from the reads in MiXCR, one entry per CDR3 protein. The sample has about 530,000 distinct CDR3 sequences; 26% are singletons. From germline, CDR1 is MNHNS and CDR2 SASEGT. CDR3 length equals 15 residues. Trimming cost V 10 bases and J 1 base; bases outside gene matches: 5. As to this clonotype: Its target is not known.

This TCR was recovered from a human donor in good health (CMV status not recorded). Some clones in this sample may be carry-over from other donors' samples. The sequenced sample consisted of PBMCs. The chain has TRBV6-1 and TRBJ2-6, with 9 bases identical to TRBD1. The CDR3 reads CAIRTGVSGANVLTF. In DNA form, the CDR3 reads TGTGCCATCAGGACAGGGGTATCTGGGGCCAACGTCCTGACTTTC.